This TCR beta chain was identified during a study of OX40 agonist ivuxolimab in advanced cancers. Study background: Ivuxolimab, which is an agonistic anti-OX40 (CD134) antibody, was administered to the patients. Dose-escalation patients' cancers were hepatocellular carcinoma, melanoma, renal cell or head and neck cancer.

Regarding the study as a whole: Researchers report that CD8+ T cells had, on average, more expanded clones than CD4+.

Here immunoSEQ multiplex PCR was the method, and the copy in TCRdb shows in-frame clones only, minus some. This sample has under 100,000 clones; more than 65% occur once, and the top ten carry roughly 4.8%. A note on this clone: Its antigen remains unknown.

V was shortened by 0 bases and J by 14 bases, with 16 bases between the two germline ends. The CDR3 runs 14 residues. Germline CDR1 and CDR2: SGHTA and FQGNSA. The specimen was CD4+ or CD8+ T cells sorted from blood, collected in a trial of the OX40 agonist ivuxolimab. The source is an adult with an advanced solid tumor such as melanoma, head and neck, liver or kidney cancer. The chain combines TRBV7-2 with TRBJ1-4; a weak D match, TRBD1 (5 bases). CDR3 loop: CASSLAHQGGSLFF. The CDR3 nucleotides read TGTGCCAGCAGCTTAGCACACCAGGGAGGTTCTCTGTTTTTT.